What follows describes a single T cell receptor (beta chain). The V gene's germline CDR1 is SGHVS and CDR2 FNYEAQ. The V end was cut by 4 bases, the J end by 5 bases, with 15 bases between. The CDR3 totals 14 residues. These data belong to a study of shared clonotypes between healthy human individuals. The repertoire was sequenced with immunoSEQ multiplex PCR; TCRdb's copy has only in-frame clones and lacks some. The table records about 520,000 clones, 70% to 85% of them present only once. This clonotype was obtained from a woman in her forties in good health. Some clones in this sample may be carry-over from other donors' samples. The rearrangement links TRBV7-6 to TRBJ2-7; possibly TRBD1 for D (6 bases). The sample consisted of PBMCs. DNA for the CDR3: TGTGCCAGCAGCTCCCGCGGACAGTCCGACGAGCAGTACTTC. As protein: CASSSRGQSDEQYF.